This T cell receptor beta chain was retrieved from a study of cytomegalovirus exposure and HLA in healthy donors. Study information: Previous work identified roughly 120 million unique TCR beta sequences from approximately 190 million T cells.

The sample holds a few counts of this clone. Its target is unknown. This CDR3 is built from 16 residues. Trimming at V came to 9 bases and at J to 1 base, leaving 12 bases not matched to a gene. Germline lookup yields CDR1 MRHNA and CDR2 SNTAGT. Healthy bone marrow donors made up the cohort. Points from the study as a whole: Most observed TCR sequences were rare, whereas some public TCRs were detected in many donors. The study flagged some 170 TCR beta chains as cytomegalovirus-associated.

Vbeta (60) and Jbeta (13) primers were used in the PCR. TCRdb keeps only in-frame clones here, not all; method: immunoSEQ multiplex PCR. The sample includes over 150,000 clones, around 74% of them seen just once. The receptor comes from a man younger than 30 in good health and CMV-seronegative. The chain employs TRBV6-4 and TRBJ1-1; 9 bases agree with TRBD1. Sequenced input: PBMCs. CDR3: CARSAGTGMGNTEAFF. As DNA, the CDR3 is TGTGCCAGATCCGCCGGGACAGGGATGGGGAACACTGAAGCTTTCTTT.